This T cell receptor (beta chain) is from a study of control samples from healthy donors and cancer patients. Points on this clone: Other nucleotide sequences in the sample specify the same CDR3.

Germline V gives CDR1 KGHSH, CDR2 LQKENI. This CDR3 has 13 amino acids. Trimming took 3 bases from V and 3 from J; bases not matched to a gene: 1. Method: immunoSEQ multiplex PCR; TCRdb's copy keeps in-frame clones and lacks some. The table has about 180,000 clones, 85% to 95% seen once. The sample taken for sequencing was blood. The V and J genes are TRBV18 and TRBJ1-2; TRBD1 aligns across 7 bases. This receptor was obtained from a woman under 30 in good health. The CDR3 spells CASSPGTDYGYTF. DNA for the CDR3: TGTGCCAGCTCACCCGGGACAGACTATGGCTACACCTTC.